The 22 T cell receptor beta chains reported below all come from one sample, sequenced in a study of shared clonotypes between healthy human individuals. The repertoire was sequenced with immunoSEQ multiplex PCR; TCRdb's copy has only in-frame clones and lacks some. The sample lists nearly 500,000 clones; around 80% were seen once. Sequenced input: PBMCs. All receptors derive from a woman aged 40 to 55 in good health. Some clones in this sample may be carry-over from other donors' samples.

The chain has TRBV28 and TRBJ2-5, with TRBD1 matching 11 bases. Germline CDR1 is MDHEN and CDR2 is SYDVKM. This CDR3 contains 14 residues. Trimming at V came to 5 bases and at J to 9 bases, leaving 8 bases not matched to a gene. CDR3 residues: CASSTEGDRGAQYF. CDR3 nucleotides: TGTGCCAGCAGTACCGAGGGGGACAGGGGGGCCCAGTACTTC.

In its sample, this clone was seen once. CDR3 amino acids: CASSLAPGDSGANVLTF. The CDR3 region has the DNA TGTGCCAGCAGCTTGGCCCCAGGGGACTCTGGGGCCAACGTCCTGACTTTC. The chain couples TRBV5-4 to TRBJ2-6; tentative D call: TRBD1 (6 bases). CDR3 length: 17 residues. CDR1 is SGHNT, CDR2 YYREEE, per germline (reference sequence). Deletions cut 0 bases from V and 0 bases from J, with 10 bases between.

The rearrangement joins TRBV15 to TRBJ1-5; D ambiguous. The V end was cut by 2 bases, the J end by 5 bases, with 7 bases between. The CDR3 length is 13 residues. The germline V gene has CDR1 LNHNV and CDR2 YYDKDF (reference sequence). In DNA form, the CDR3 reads TGTGCCACCAGCAGAAATCCATATCAGCCCCAGCATTTT. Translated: CATSRNPYQPQHF.

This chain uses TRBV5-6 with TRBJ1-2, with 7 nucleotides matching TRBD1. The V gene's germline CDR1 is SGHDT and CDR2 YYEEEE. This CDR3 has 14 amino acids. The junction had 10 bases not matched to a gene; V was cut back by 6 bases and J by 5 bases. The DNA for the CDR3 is TGTGCCAGCACCAAAGGGACAGCGTCATATGGCTACACCTTC. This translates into CASTKGTASYGYTF.

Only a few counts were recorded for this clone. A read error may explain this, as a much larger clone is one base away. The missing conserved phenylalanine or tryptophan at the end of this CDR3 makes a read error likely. For the CDR3, the DNA is TGCAGCGTTGCAAGCACAGATACGCAGTATTCT. This translates into CSVASTDTQYS. V gene TRBV29-1 combines with J gene TRBJ2-3, with D uncertain. With 4 bases removed from V and 0 bases from J, the gap between germline ends came to 2 bases. CDR3 size: 11 residues. Germline V CDR1 and CDR2: SQVTM, ANQGSEA.

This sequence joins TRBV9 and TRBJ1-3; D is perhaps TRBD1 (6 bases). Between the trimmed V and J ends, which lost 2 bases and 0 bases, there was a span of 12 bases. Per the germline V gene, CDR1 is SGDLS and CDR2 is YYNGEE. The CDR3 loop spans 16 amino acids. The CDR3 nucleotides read TGTGCCAGCAGCGTCGGACAGTTCTACTCTGGAAACACCATATATTTT. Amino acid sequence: CASSVGQFYSGNTIYF. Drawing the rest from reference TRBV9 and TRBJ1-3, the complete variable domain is DSGVTQTPKHLITATGQRVTLRCSPRSGDLSVYWYQQSLDQGLQFLIQYYNGEERAKGNILERFSAQQFPDLHSELNLSSLELGDSALYFCASSVGQFYSGNTIYFGEGSWLTVV.

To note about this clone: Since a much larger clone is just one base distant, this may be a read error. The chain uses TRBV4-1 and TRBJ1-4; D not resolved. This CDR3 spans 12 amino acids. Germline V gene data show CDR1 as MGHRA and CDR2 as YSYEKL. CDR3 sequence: CASSQGNEKPFF. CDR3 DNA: TGCGCCAGCAGCCAAGGCAATGAAAAACCGTTTTTT.

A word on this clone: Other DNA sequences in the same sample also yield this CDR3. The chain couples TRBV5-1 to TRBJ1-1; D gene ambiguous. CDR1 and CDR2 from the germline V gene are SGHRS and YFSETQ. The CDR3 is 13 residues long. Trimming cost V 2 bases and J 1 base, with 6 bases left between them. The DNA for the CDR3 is TGCGCCAGCAGCTTAGACCCGAACACTGAAGCTTTCTTT. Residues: CASSLDPNTEAFF.

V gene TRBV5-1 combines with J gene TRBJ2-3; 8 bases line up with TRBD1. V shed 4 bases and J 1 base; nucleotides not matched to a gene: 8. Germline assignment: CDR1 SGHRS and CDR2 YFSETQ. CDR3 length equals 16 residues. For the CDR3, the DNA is TGCGCCAGCAGCGTCGACGGACAGGGAGGCACAGATACGCAGTATTTT. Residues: CASSVDGQGGTDTQYF.

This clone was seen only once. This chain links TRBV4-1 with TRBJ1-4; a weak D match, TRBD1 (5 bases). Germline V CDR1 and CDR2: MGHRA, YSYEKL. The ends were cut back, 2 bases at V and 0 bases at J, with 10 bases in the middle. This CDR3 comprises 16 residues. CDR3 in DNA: TGCGCCAGCAGCCAAAGGCAGGGCACAACTAATGAAAAACTGTTTTTT. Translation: CASSQRQGTTNEKLFF.

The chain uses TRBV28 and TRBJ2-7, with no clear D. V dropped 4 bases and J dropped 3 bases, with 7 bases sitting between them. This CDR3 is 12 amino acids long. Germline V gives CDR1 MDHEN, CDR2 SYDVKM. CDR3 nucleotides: TGTGCCAGCAGTTACCGGATCTACGAGCAGTACTTC. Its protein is CASSYRIYEQYF.

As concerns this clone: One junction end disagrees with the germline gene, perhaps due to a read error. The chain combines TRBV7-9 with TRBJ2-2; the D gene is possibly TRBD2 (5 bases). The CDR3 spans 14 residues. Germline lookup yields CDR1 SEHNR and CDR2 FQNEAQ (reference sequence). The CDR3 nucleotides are TGTGCCAGCAGCTTAATCGGGAACACCAGGGAGCTGTTTTTT. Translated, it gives CASSLIGNTRELFF.

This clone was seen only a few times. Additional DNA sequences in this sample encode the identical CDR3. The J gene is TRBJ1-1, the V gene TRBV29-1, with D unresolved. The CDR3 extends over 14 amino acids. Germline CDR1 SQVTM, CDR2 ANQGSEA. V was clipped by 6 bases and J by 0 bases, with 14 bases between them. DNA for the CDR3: TGCAGCGTCCACGGAGTTCAGATGAACACTGAAGCTTTCTTT. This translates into CSVHGVQMNTEAFF.

DNA for the CDR3: TGTGCCAGCGGGGTCCCCCTTTGGGGACTAGTTAACACCGGGGAGCTGTTTTTT. Residues: CASGVPLWGLVNTGELFF. The chain links TRBV7-2 to TRBJ2-2, with 8 bases fitting TRBD2. The V gene end was trimmed by 8 bases and the J gene end by 2 bases; junction bases not matched to a gene: 16. Looked up from germline, CDR1 is SGHTA and CDR2 is FQGNSA. This CDR3 has 18 residues. The full variable domain, in which reference TRBV7-2 and TRBJ2-2 provide the parts outside the CDR3, is GAGVSQSPSNKVTEKGKDVELRCDPISGHTALYWYRQSLGQGLEFLIYFQGNSAPDKSGLPSDRFSAERTGGSVSTLTIQRTQQEDSAVYLCASGVPLWGLVNTGELFFGEGSRLTVL.

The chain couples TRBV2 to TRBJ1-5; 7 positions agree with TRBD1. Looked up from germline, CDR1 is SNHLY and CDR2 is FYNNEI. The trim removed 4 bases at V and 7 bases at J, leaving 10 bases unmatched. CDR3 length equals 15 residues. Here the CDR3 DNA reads TGTGCCAGCAGTGTGATCAGGGGGGTAGGACAGCCCCAGCATTTT. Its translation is CASSVIRGVGQPQHF.

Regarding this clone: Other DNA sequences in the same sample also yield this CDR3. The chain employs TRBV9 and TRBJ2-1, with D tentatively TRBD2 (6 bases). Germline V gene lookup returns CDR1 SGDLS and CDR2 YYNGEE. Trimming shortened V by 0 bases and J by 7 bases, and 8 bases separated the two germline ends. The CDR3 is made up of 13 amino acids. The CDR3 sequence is CASSVAGRNEQFF. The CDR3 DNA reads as TGTGCCAGCAGCGTAGCGGGGAGGAATGAGCAGTTCTTC.

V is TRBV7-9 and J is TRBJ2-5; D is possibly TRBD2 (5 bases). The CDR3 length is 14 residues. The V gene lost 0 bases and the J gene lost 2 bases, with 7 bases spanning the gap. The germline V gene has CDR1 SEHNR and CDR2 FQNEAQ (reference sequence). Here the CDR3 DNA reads TGTGCCAGCAGCTTAGCGGGAGAGCAAGAGACCCAGTACTTC. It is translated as CASSLAGEQETQYF.

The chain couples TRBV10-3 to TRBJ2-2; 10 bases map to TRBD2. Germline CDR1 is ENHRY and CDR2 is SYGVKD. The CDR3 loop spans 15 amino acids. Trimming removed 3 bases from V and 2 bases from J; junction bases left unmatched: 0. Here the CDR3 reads CAISELAGNTGELFF. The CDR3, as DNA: TGTGCCATCAGTGAACTAGCGGGAAACACCGGGGAGCTGTTTTTT.

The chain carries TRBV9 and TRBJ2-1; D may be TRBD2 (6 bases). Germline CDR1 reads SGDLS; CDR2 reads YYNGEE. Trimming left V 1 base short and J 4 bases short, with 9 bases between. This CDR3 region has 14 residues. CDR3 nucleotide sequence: TGTGCCAGCAGCGTATCAAGCGGGTACAATGAGCAGTTCTTC. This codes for CASSVSSGYNEQFF.

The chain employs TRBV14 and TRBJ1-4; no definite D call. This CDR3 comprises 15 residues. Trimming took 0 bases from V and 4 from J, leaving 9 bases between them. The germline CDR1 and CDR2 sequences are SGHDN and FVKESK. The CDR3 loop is CASSQDRQSNEKLFF. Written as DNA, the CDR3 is TGTGCCAGCAGCCAAGACCGGCAGAGTAATGAAAAACTGTTTTTT.

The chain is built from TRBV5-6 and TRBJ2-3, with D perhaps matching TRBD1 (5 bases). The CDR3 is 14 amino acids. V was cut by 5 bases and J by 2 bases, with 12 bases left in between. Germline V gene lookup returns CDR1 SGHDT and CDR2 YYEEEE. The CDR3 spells CASRGRIHTDTQYF. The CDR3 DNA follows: TGTGCCAGCAGGGGGCGGATACACACAGATACGCAGTATTTT.

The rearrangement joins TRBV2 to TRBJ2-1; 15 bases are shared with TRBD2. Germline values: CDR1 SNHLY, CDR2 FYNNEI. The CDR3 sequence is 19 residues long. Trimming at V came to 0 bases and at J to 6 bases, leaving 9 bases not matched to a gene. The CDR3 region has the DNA TGTGCCAGCAGTGAAGCGGTAGGACTAGCGGGAGGGCTGGTCAATGAGCAGTTCTTC. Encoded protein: CASSEAVGLAGGLVNEQFF.